The 18 T cell receptor beta chains reported below all come from one sample, sequenced in a study of regulatory T cells in long-lasting Graves disease. Time point reported: newly diagnosed GD, antithyroid drugs for less than 3 months. TCR sequences were obtained from RNA taken from PBMCs. Relying on iRepertoire HTBI primers and Arm-PCR of CDR3 regions, the team built TCR beta libraries. From the multiplex PCR reads, TCRdb called clonotypes with MiXCR, one entry per CDR3 protein. The sample has 380,000 or so distinct CDR3 sequences; 16% are singletons. In addition, the sample was reused for a study of T cells in Graves' hyperthyroidism and ophthalmopathy.

This sample comprised peripheral blood mononuclear cells (PBMCs), obtained at new diagnosis, from a patient treated with antithyroid drugs. The receptors here all came from a woman aged 18-29 years with Graves disease.

The sample holds many counts of this clonotype. The J gene is TRBJ2-1, the V gene TRBV5-1; D possibly uses TRBD1 or TRBD2 (5 bases each). Between the trimmed V and J ends, which lost 0 bases and 9 bases, there was a span of 16 bases. The CDR3 runs to 15 residues. Germline V gene data show CDR1 as SGHRS and CDR2 as YFSETQ. The CDR3 spells CASSLGRGLRGEQFF. The CDR3 DNA sequence: TGCGCCAGCAGCTTGGGTAGGGGCCTCCGGGGTGAGCAGTTCTTC.

This clonotype was seen many times. The gene calls are TRBV28 and TRBJ2-5, with D possibly TRBD2 on 6 matching bases. The CDR3 has 15 amino acids. Trimming pared 6 bases from V and 4 bases from J, leaving 18 bases between. Germline CDR1 and CDR2: MDHEN and SYDVKM. CDR3 nucleotides: TGTGCCAGCAGCCGGACTAATCGGAGACTAGAGACCCAGTACTTC. Translation gives CASSRTNRRLETQYF.

There are many counts of this clonotype. V gene TRBV28 combines with J gene TRBJ2-1, with 11 bases fitting TRBD2. Germline CDR1 reads MDHEN; CDR2 reads SYDVKM. After removal of 4 bases from V and 4 bases from J, the junction contained 6 bases not matched to a gene. This CDR3 comprises 16 residues. CDR3 residues: CASSSATSGIYNEQFF. The CDR3 region has the DNA TGTGCCAGCAGTTCTGCGACTAGCGGGATTTACAATGAGCAGTTCTTC.

This clonotype was recorded many times. The chain recombines TRBV13 with TRBJ2-1, with D possibly TRBD2 on 6 matching bases. The CDR3 sequence is 16 residues long. Germline CDR1 and CDR2: PRHDT and FYEKMQ (reference sequence). V shed 5 bases and J shed 3 bases, with 17 bases lying between them. CDR3: CASSMLVGGSYNEQFF. The DNA for the CDR3 is TGTGCCAGCAGCATGTTAGTTGGGGGGAGCTACAATGAGCAGTTCTTC. Drawing the rest from reference TRBV13 and TRBJ2-1, the complete variable domain is AAGVIQSPRHLIKEKRETATLKCYPIPRHDTVYWYQQGPGQDPQFLISFYEKMQSDKGSIPDRFSAQQFSDYHSELNMSSLELGDSALYFCASSMLVGGSYNEQFFGPGTRLTVL.

This clonotype was detected only once. A read error may explain this, as a much larger clone is one base away. CDR3 DNA sequence: TGTGCCAGCAGTTTAAGAGGTAGCGGGAGAAGCTACGAGCAGTTCTTC. This translates into CASSLRGSGRSYEQFF. V and J are TRBV27 and TRBJ2-1; 9 nucleotides line up with TRBD2. The CDR3 contains 16 residues. The V segment lost 2 bases and the J segment 10 bases; nucleotides outside the gene matches: 12. Germline values: CDR1 MNHEY, CDR2 SMNVEV (reference sequence).

J is TRBJ1-6 and V is TRBV4-1; 7 bases align to TRBD1. The CDR3 runs 15 residues. Germline lookup yields CDR1 MGHRA and CDR2 YSYEKL. The V segment lost 0 bases and the J segment 7 bases; nucleotides outside the gene matches: 3. CDR3 amino acids: CASSQDLGQNSPLHF. CDR3 coding DNA: TGCGCCAGCAGCCAAGATTTGGGACAGAATTCACCCCTCCACTTT.

This chain links TRBV2 with TRBJ2-5, with 14 bases identical to TRBD2. V lost 6 bases, J lost 9 bases, and 18 bases stayed unmatched. CDR1 and CDR2 (germline): SNHLY, FYNNEI. The CDR3 covers 18 residues. CDR3 coding DNA: TGTGCCAGCAGGCCCCCGACCCCTGGACTAGCGGGGGGCTCTGCCCAGTACTTC. It encodes CASRPPTPGLAGGSAQYF. Full variable domain (missing parts from reference TRBV2 and TRBJ2-5): EPEVTQTPSHQVTQMGQEVILRCVPISNHLYFYWYRQILGQKVEFLVSFYNNEISEKSEIFDDQFSVERPDGSNFTLKIRSTKLEDSAMYFCASRPPTPGLAGGSAQYFGPGTRLLVL.

At least ten counts were recorded for this clonotype. The genes are TRBV9 and TRBJ2-1; D tentatively reads TRBD1 or TRBD2 (5 bases each). The germline V gene has CDR1 SGDLS and CDR2 YYNGEE. The CDR3 length is 15 residues. V lost 3 bases and J 4 bases, leaving 14 bases between the germline ends. The CDR3 is CASSARPGAYNEQFF. In nucleotides, the CDR3 is TGTGCCAGCAGCGCCCGGCCCGGGGCATACAATGAGCAGTTCTTC.

The chain couples TRBV19 to TRBJ2-7; 9 bases are a match to TRBD1. J was trimmed by 3 bases and V by 3 bases; bases with no gene match: 6. This CDR3 has 15 residues. Germline V CDR1 and CDR2: LNHDA, SQIVND (reference sequence). CDR3 coding DNA: TGTGCCAGTAGTATTACGGGGACAGGGTTCTACGAGCAGTACTTC. Translating it yields CASSITGTGFYEQYF.

Regarding this clonotype: Being one base from a much bigger clone, this may be a read error. This is likely a read error, given that the CDR3 carries no conserved phenylalanine or tryptophan at its end. V gene TRBV2 combines with J gene TRBJ2-5; 7 bases match TRBD1. Germline V CDR1 and CDR2: SNHLY, FYNNEI. Trimming removed 6 bases from V and 5 bases from J; junction bases left unmatched: 15. This CDR3 has 16 amino acids. The CDR3 bases are TGTGCCAGCAGCGCACCGTGGCAGGGGGTTCTTGAGACCCAGTACTCC. This sequence encodes CASSAPWQGVLETQYS.

The table lists this clonotype with many counts. The CDR3 sequence: CASIRDNNEQFF. The CDR3 DNA reads TGCGCCAGCATCCGGGACAACAATGAGCAGTTCTTC. The V gene is TRBV5-1, the J gene TRBJ2-1; D possibly corresponds to TRBD1 (6 bases). The CDR3 has 12 amino acids. Trimming cost V 6 bases and J 5 bases, with 9 bases left between them. From germline, CDR1 is SGHRS and CDR2 YFSETQ. Combining the CDR3 with reference TRBV5-1 and TRBJ2-1 gives the whole variable domain KAGVTQTPRYLIKTRGQQVTLSCSPISGHRSVSWYQQTPGQGLQFLFEYFSETQRNKGNFPGRFSGRQFSNSRSEMNVSTLELGDSALYLCASIRDNNEQFFGPGTRLTVL.

As regards this clonotype: This may arise from a read error, as a much more abundant clone is one base away. The V gene is TRBV7-3, the J gene TRBJ2-2; the D gene is possibly TRBD1 (6 bases). The length of the CDR3 is 16 residues. CDR1 is SGHTA, CDR2 FQGTGA, per germline. CDR3 nucleotide sequence: TGTGCCAGCAGCTCAACCGGGACAATGAACACCGGGGAGCGGTTTTTT. Translating gives CASSSTGTMNTGERFF.

This clonotype showed up many times. For the CDR3, the DNA is TGTGCCAGCAGGGGACTTTATTTTTCTGCAGATACGCAGTATTTT. Its translation is CASRGLYFSADTQYF. The rearrangement uses TRBV14 and TRBJ2-3, with a weak D call TRBD2 (6 bases). Germline CDR1 and CDR2: SGHDN and FVKESK. The CDR3 runs 15 residues. Trimming took off 6 bases at V and 4 bases at J, with 17 bases between the two ends.

This clonotype was observed many times. The chain links TRBV2 to TRBJ2-1; 11 bases are a match to TRBD2. The length of the CDR3 is 16 residues. CDR1 and CDR2 (germline): SNHLY, FYNNEI. J lost 6 bases, V lost 1 base, and 5 bases had no gene match. CDR3 in DNA: TGTGCCAGCAGTGAAGTGGGACTAGCGGCAACCAATGAGCAGTTCTTC. Its translation: CASSEVGLAATNEQFF.

This clonotype was recorded many times. The gene calls are TRBV6-1 and TRBJ2-7; D ambiguous. Trimming took off 2 bases at V and 5 bases at J, with 4 bases between the two ends. This CDR3 region has 11 residues. Per germline, CDR1 MNHNS and CDR2 SASEGT. In DNA form, the CDR3 reads TGTGCCAGCAGTGAACGCGACGAGCAGTACTTC. Its translation: CASSERDEQYF.

Regarding this clonotype: A read error may explain this, as a much larger clone is one base away. The gene calls are TRBV18 and TRBJ2-1; D perhaps matches TRBD1 (5 bases). Gene TRBJ2-5 matches the end of the DNA better, so the J call may be wrong. The CDR3 is made up of 14 amino acids. Looked up from germline, CDR1 is KGHSH and CDR2 is LQKENI. In DNA, the CDR3 is TGTGCCAGCTCACGGACAATAAGCCAAGAGACCCAGTACTTC. This encodes CASSRTISQETQYF.

This clonotype was observed at least ten times. The chain carries TRBV28 and TRBJ2-1, with D perhaps TRBD2 (6 bases). Germline CDR1 is MDHEN and CDR2 is SYDVKM. Between the trimmed V and J ends, which lost 6 bases and 0 bases, there was a span of 15 bases. The length of the CDR3 is 16 residues. CDR3 DNA: TGTGCCAGCAGCCATGTTGCGGGGAGCTCCTACAATGAGCAGTTCTTC. It specifies CASSHVAGSSYNEQFF. The whole variable domain, remainder taken from reference TRBV28 and TRBJ2-1, is DVKVTQSSRYLVKRTGEKVFLECVQDMDHENMFWYRQDPGLGLRLIYFSYDVKMKEKGDIPEGYSVSREKKERFSLILESASTNQTSMYLCASSHVAGSSYNEQFFGPGTRLTVL.

V gene TRBV10-3 combines with J gene TRBJ2-3, with no clear D. Germline V lookup: CDR1 ENHRY, CDR2 SYGVKD. Deletions cut 5 bases from V and 2 bases from J, with 14 bases between. The CDR3 loop spans 15 amino acids. CDR3 sequence: CAISPAEALTDTQYF. In DNA, the CDR3 is TGTGCCATCAGTCCCGCCGAGGCCCTCACAGATACGCAGTATTTT.